A single T cell receptor (beta chain) is shown here with its context. Germline CDR1 reads SGHRS; CDR2 reads YFSETQ. The CDR3 sequence is 16 residues long. Trimming removed 4 bases from V and 1 base from J; junction bases left unmatched: 8. Per the authors' pipeline: Nucleated cell counts were estimated from reference gene primer amplification. TCRdb's table, derived via immunoSEQ multiplex PCR, lists solely in-frame clones and lacks some. That table furnishes V, J and clone size, whereas the DNA furnished D and trimming. The profile shows over 90,000 clones, approximately 80% of them singletons. The data were obtained in a study of blood T cell repertoires in COVID-19. Study context: Acute-phase and convalescent COVID-19 samples originated in the United States, Italy and Spain.

This TCR derives from an elderly man with COVID-19, enrolled during active disease. Sequenced: peripheral blood. The gene calls are TRBV5-1 and TRBJ2-4, with TRBD1 identical over 7 bases. The CDR3 is CASSQDRPGAKNIQYF. In DNA, the CDR3 is TGCGCCAGCAGCCAGGACAGGCCGGGCGCCAAAAACATTCAGTACTTC. Supplemented by reference TRBV5-1 and TRBJ2-4, the full variable domain reads KAGVTQTPRYLIKTRGQQVTLSCSPISGHRSVSWYQQTPGQGLQFLFEYFSETQRNKGNFPGRFSGRQFSNSRSEMNVSTLELGDSALYLCASSQDRPGAKNIQYFGAGTRLSVL.